These T cell receptor beta chains were read from a single sample in a study of T-cell reconstitution after alpha-beta-depleted transplantation in children. From the PCR reads, TCRdb called clonotypes with MiXCR, one entry per CDR3 protein. The sample includes about 500,000 distinct CDR3 sequences, less than 35% of them seen just once. Sequences were derived from PBMCs from the stem cell graft donor, sampled from the stem cell graft. Receptors were obtained from a human donor who donated a stem cell graft to a child with aplastic anemia. The CDR3 runs from the conserved cysteine through the conserved F or W. The order of the fields is V gene, D gene, clone size, J gene, CDR3 protein, CDR3 DNA. A D gene is named only where the DNA matches it firmly. For some rows the clone size is stated as once, few or many, or as a class when expanded; others skip it.

TRBV5-1	.	.	TRBJ2-1	CASSPRGANNEQFF	TGCGCCAGCAGCCCGAGGGGGGCCAACAATGAGCAGTTCTTC
TRBV11-2	TRBD1	few	TRBJ2-5	CASSLVGTGKETQYF	TGTGCCAGCAGCTTAGTGGGGACAGGGAAAGAGACCCAGTACTTC
TRBV6-1	.	.	TRBJ2-3	CASRGLTGSADTQYF	TGTGCCAGCAGGGGACTTACAGGGTCCGCAGATACGCAGTATTTT
TRBV4-2	TRBD2	.	TRBJ2-1	CASSQSMGLADNEQFF	TGTGCCAGCAGCCAAAGCATGGGACTAGCTGACAATGAGCAGTTCTTC
TRBV7-2	.	.	TRBJ2-5	CASSLDPGLETQYF	TGTGCCAGCAGCTTAGATCCGGGCCTGGAGACCCAGTACTTC
TRBV12-3/TRBV12-4	.	.	TRBJ2-1	CASSPGLFNEQFF	TGTGCCAGCAGTCCGGGCCTTTTCAATGAGCAGTTCTTC
TRBV5-1	TRBD1	few	TRBJ2-5	CASSLGLGTGLRETQYF	TGCGCCAGCAGCTTGGGACTCGGGACAGGGTTACGGGAGACCCAGTACTTC
TRBV5-1	TRBD1	once	TRBJ1-2	CASRRTGESFYGYTF	TGCGCCAGCCGGAGAACAGGGGAAAGCTTCTATGGCTACACCTTC
TRBV6-2/TRBV6-3	TRBD1	few	TRBJ1-1	CASSQGGSLTEAFF	TGTGCCAGCAGTCAGGGGGGCTCTCTCACTGAAGCTTTCTTT
TRBV5-4	.	few	TRBJ2-5	CASSPNEGRETQYF	TGTGCCAGCAGCCCTAATGAGGGTCGAGAGACCCAGTACTTC
TRBV5-1	.	.	TRBJ1-6	CASSQDSVDSPLHF	TGCGCCAGCAGCCAAGACAGCGTAGATTCACCCCTCCACTTT
TRBV24-1	TRBD2	.	TRBJ2-7	CATSDYLAPSGRSYEQYF	TGTGCCACCAGTGATTATTTGGCCCCTAGCGGCCGCTCCTACGAGCAGTACTTC
TRBV7-8	TRBD1	.	TRBJ2-7	CASSHNLLPGQGAMYF	TGTGCCAGCAGCCACAACCTCCTACCGGGACAGGGGGCAATGTACTTC
TRBV29-1	.	.	TRBJ1-1	CSVKGRMNTEAFF	TGCAGCGTGAAGGGACGGATGAACACTGAAGCTTTCTTT
TRBV20-1	.	.	TRBJ1-2	CSARLGDYGYTF	TGCAGTGCTAGATTAGGGGACTATGGCTACACCTTC
TRBV7-6	.	.	TRBJ1-3	CASSLVAPLDTSGNTIYF	TGTGCCAGCAGCTTAGTAGCCCCACTGGACACCTCTGGAAACACCATATATTTT
TRBV7-2	TRBD2	.	TRBJ2-1	CASSRTSGSGDEQFF	TGTGCCAGCAGCCGTACTAGCGGGAGTGGCGATGAGCAGTTCTTC
TRBV6-5	TRBD2	few	TRBJ2-1	CASSYGSGMGLFF	TGTGCCAGCAGTTACGGTAGCGGGATGGGGCTGTTCTTC
TRBV12-5	TRBD2	few	TRBJ2-5	CASGLAASGRGLWETQYF	TGTGCTAGTGGTTTGGCAGCTAGCGGGAGAGGTTTATGGGAGACCCAGTACTTC
TRBV12-3/TRBV12-4	.	.	TRBJ2-1	CASSLYSRSDEQFF	TGTGCCAGCAGTTTATATTCGCGGTCGGATGAGCAGTTCTTC
TRBV29-1	TRBD2	.	TRBJ2-7	CSVELAGGSCEQYF	TGCAGCGTTGAACTAGCGGGAGGGTCTTGCGAGCAGTACTTC
TRBV11-2	TRBD2	.	TRBJ2-3	CASSLVTSGSPDTQYF	TGTGCCAGCAGCTTAGTGACTAGCGGGAGTCCCGATACGCAGTATTTT
TRBV7-3	.	few	TRBJ2-1	CASSLTGAPFAGNEQFF	TGTGCCAGCAGCTTAACAGGGGCCCCCTTTGCCGGGAATGAGCAGTTCTTC
TRBV6-5	.	.	TRBJ2-7	CASSYPGSYEQYF	TGTGCCAGCAGTTACCCCGGCTCCTACGAGCAGTACTTC
TRBV5-1	.	.	TRBJ2-3	CASRGETTDTQYF	TGCGCCAGCAGGGGGGAAACCACAGATACGCAGTATTTT